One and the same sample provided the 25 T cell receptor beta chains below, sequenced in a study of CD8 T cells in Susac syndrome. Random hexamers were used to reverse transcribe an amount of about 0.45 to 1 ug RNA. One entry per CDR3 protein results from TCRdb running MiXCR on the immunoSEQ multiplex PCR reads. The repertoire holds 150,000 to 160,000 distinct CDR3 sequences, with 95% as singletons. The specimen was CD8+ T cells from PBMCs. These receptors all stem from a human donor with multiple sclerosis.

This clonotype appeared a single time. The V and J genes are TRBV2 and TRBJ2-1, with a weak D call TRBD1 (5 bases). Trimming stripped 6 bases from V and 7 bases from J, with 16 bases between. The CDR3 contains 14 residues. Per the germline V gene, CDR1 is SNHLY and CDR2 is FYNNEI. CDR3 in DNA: TGTGCCAGCAGCCCCCCGGGCAGGGCGAATGAGCAGTTCTTC. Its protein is CASSPPGRANEQFF. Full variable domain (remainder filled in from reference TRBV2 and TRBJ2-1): EPEVTQTPSHQVTQMGQEVILRCVPISNHLYFYWYRQILGQKVEFLVSFYNNEISEKSEIFDDQFSVERPDGSNFTLKIRSTKLEDSAMYFCASSPPGRANEQFFGPGTRLTVL.

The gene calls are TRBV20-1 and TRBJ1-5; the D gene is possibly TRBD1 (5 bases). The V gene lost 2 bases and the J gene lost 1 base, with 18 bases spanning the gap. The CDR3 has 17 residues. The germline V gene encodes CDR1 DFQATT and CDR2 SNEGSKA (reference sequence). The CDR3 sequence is CSARPRLKGESNQPQHF. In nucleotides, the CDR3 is TGCAGTGCTAGACCACGCCTGAAAGGGGAAAGCAATCAGCCCCAGCATTTT.

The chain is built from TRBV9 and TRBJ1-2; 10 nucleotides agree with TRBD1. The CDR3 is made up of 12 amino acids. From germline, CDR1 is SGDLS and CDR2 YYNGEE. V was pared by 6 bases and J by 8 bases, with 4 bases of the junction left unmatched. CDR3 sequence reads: CASTGTGVGYTF. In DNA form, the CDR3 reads TGTGCCAGCACTGGGACAGGGGTAGGCTACACCTTC.

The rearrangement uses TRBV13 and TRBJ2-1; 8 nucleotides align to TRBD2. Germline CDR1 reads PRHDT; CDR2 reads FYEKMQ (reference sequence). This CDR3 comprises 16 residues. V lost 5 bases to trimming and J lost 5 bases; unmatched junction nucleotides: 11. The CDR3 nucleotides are TGTGCCAGCAGCCCCGGTGGGCTAGCGGGTCACAATGAGCAGTTCTTC. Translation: CASSPGGLAGHNEQFF.

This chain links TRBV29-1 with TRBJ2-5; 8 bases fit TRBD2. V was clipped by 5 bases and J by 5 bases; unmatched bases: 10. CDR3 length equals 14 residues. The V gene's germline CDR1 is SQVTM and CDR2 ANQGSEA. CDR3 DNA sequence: TGCAGCGTTCCGACTAGCGATTCCTCCGAGACCCAGTACTTC. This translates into CSVPTSDSSETQYF.

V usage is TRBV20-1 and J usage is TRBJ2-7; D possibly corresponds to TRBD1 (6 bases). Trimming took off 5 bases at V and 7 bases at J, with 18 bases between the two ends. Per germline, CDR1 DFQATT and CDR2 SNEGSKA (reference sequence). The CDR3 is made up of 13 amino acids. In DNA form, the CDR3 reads TGCAGTGCTTGGGGCAGGGGCCTAGGGGAGCAGTACTTC. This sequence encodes CSAWGRGLGEQYF.

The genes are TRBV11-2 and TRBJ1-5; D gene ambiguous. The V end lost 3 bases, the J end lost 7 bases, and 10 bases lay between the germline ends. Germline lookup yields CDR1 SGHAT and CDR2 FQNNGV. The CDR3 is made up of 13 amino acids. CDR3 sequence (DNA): TGTGCCAGCAGCTTGGGCCCGGGCCAGCCCCAGCATTTT. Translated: CASSLGPGQPQHF.

In DNA, the CDR3 is TGTGCCAGCAGTTTGGGAATTAACTATGGCTACACCTTC. Its protein is CASSLGINYGYTF. The genes are TRBV27 and TRBJ1-2; D gene uncertain. Germline CDR1 MNHEY, CDR2 SMNVEV (reference sequence). The CDR3 runs 13 residues. V dropped 3 bases and J dropped 1 base, with 6 bases sitting between them.

In DNA, the CDR3 is TGTGCCAGTAGTATTGGCTCGGGGGCCCTAGATACGCAGTATTTT. Its protein product is CASSIGSGALDTQYF. The chain combines TRBV19 with TRBJ2-3, with D tentatively TRBD1 or TRBD2 (6 bases each). V was pared by 3 bases and J by 5 bases, with 15 bases between. CDR1 LNHDA and CDR2 SQIVND come from the germline V gene (reference sequence). CDR3 length equals 15 residues.

CDR3 residues: CASSNLAGGPDEQFF. The CDR3 coding sequence is TGTGCCAGCAGTAACCTAGCGGGGGGGCCGGATGAGCAGTTCTTC. V is TRBV12-3 or TRBV12-4 and J is TRBJ2-1; 12 nucleotides agree with TRBD2. V lost 5 bases and J lost 8; bases outside the gene matches: 7. The CDR3 has 15 amino acids.

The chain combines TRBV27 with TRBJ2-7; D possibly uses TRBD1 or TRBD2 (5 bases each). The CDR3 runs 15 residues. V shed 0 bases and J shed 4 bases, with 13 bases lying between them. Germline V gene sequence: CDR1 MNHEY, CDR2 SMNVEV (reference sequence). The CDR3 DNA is TGTGCCAGCAGTTTATCGGCCGGGGCAGGGTACGAGCAGTACGTC. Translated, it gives CASSLSAGAGYEQYV.

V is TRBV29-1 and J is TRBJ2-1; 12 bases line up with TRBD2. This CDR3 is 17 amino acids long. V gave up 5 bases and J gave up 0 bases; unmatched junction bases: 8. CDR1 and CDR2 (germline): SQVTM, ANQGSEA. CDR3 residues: CSVSTSGGQSSYNEQFF. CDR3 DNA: TGCAGCGTTAGTACTAGCGGGGGGCAGAGCTCCTACAATGAGCAGTTCTTC.

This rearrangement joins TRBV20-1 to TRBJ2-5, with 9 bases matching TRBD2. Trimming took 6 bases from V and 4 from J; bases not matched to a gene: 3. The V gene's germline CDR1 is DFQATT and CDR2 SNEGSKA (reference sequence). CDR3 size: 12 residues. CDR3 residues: CSALAGAETQYF. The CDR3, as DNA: TGCAGTGCCTTAGCGGGGGCAGAGACCCAGTACTTC.

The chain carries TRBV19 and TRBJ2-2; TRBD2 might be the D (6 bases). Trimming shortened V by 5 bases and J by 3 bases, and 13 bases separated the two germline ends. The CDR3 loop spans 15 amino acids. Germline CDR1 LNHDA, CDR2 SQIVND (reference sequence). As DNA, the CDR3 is TGTGCCAGTAGTGCCCTCGGGGGATACACCGGGGAGCTGTTTTTT. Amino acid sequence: CASSALGGYTGELFF.

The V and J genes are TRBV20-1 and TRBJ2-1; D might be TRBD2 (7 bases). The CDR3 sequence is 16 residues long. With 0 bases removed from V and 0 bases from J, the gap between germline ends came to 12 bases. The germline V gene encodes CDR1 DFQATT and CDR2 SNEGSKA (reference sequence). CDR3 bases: TGCAGTGCTAGAGATGTCCGGGGGGCCTCCTACAATGAGCAGTTCTTC. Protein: CSARDVRGASYNEQFF.

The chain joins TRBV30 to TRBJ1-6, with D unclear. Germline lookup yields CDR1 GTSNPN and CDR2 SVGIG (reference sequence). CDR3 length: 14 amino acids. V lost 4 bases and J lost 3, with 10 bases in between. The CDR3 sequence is CAWTGSFYNSPLHF. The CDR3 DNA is TGTGCCTGGACTGGTTCCTTCTATAATTCACCCCTCCACTTT.

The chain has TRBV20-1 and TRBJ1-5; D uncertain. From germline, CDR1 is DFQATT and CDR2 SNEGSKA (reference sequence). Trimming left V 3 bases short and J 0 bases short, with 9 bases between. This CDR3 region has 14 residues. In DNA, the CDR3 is TGCAGTGCTAGCACGTCAGATAGCAATCAGCCCCAGCATTTT. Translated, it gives CSASTSDSNQPQHF.

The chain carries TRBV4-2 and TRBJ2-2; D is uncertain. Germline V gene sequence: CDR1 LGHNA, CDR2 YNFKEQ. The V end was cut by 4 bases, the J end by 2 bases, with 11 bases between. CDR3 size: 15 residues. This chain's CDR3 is CASSRTNFNTGELFF. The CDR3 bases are TGTGCCAGCAGCCGAACAAATTTCAACACCGGGGAGCTGTTTTTT.

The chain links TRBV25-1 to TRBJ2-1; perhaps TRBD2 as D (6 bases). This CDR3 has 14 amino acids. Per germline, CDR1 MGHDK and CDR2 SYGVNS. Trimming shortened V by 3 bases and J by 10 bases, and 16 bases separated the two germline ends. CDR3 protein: CASSDAPSVDEQFF. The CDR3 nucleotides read TGTGCCAGCAGTGATGCGCCTAGCGTTGACGAGCAGTTCTTC.

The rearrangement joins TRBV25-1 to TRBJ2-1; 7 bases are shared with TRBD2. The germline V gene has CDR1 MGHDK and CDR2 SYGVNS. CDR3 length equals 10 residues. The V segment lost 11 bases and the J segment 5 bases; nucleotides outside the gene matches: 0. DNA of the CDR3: TGTGCCGGGGGGGACAATGAGCAGTTCTTC. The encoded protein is CAGGDNEQFF.

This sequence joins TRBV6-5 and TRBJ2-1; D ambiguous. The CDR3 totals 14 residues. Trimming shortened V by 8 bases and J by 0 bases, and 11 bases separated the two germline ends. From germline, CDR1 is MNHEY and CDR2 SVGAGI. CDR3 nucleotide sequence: TGTGCCAGCGGAGCCGCCAGCTCCTACAATGAGCAGTTCTTC. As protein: CASGAASSYNEQFF.

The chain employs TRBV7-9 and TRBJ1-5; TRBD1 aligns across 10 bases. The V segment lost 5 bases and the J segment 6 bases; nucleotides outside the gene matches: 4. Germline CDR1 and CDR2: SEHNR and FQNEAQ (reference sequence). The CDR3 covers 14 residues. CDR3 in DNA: TGTGCCAGCAGCCGAGGGACAGGGGTTCAGCCCCAGCATTTT. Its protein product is CASSRGTGVQPQHF.

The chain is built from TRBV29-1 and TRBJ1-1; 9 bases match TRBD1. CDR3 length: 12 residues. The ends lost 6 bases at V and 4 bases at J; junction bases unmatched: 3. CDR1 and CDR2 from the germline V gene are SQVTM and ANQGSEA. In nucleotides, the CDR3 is TGCAGCGTCGAGGACAGGGGCACTGAAGCTTTCTTT. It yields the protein CSVEDRGTEAFF.

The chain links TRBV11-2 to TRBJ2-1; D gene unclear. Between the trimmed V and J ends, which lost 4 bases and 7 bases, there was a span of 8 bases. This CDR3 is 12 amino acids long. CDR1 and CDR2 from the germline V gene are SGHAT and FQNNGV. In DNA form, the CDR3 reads TGTGCCAGCAGCTCTCTCCTGAATGAGCAGTTCTTC. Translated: CASSSLLNEQFF.

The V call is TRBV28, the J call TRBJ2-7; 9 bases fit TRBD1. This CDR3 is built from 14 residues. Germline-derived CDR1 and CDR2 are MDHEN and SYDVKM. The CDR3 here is CAINPGQGSYEQYF. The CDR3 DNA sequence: TGTGCTATAAATCCGGGACAGGGCTCCTACGAGCAGTACTTC.